The entry that follows covers one T cell receptor (beta chain) sequence. The CDR3 is 14 residues long. V shed 6 bases and J shed 1 base, with 12 bases lying between them. Germline V gene data show CDR1 as SNHLY and CDR2 as FYNNEI. These data belong to a study of blood T cell repertoires in COVID-19. For the study at large: Samples came from the United States, Italy and Spain, spanning acute and convalescent COVID-19. Nucleic acid was either cDNA or gDNA, and it came from T cells, B-cell-depleted T cells, or PBMCs.

How the authors handled the data: It was from reference gene primer amplification that nucleated cell counts were estimated. TCRdb keeps only in-frame clones here, not all; method: immunoSEQ multiplex PCR. For V, J and clone size, that table is used; D and trimming come from the DNA. Here the sample spans 300,000 to 450,000 clones, 81% being singletons. The sequenced sample consisted of peripheral blood. The rearrangement links TRBV2 to TRBJ2-5; a weak D match, TRBD2 (7 bases). This clonotype originated in a human donor with acute or convalescent COVID-19. The donor label of this sample is uncertain. This CDR3 reads CASSRGGTQETQYF. DNA of the CDR3: TGTGCCAGCAGCCGCGGGGGCACCCAAGAGACCCAGTACTTC.